This T cell receptor (beta chain) was profiled in a study of Graves' ophthalmopathy and Graves' hyperthyroidism. The sample holds many counts of this clonotype. CDR1 is DFQATT, CDR2 SNEGSKA, per germline (reference sequence). Trimming removed 4 bases from V and 1 base from J, with 16 bases in between. CDR3 length: 15 residues. RNA transcripts were the template, and TCR beta CDR3 regions were amplified from them. After a first-round RT-PCR with HTBI primers, a second-round multiplex PCR was run. MiXCR was run by TCRdb on the multiplex PCR reads, yielding one entry per CDR3 protein. Among about 400,000 distinct CDR3 sequences listed, roughly 15% were seen once.

The chain recombines TRBV20-1 with TRBJ2-5; D remains unclear. Material for sequencing was peripheral blood. This TCR was recovered from a young woman with stable Graves' hyperthyroidism. The CDR3 loop is CSAIPPMPTQETQYF. DNA for the CDR3: TGCAGTGCTATACCCCCGATGCCGACCCAAGAGACCCAGTACTTC.